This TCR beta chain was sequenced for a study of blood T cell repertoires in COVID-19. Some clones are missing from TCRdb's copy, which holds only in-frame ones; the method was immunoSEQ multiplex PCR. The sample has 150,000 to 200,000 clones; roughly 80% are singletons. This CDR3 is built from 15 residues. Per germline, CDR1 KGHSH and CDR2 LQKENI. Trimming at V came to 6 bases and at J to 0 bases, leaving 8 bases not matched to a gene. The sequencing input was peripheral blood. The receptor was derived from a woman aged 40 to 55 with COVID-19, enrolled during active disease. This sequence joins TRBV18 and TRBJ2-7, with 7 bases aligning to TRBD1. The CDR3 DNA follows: TGTGCCAGCTCGGACGGGGACAGTAGCTCCTACGAGCAGTACTTC. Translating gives CASSDGDSSSYEQYF.